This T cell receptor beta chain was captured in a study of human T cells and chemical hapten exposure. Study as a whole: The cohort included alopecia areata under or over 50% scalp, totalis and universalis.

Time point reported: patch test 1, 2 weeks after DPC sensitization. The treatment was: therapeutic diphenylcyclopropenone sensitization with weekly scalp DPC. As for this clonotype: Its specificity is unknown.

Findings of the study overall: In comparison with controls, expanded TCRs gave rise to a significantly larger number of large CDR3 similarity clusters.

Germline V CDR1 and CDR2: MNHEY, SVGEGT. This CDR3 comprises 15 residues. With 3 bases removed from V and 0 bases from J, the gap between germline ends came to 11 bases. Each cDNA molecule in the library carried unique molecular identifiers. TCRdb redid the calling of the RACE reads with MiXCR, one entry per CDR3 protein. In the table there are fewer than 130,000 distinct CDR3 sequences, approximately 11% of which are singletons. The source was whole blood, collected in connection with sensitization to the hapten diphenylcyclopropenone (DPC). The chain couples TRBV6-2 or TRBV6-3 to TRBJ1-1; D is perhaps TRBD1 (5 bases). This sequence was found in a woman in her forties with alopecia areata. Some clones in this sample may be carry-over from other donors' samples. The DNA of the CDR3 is TGTGCCAGCAGTTATCTCTGGACAATGAACACTGAAGCTTTCTTT. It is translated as CASSYLWTMNTEAFF.